One sample yielded the 27 T cell receptor beta chains listed below, sequenced in a study of cytomegalovirus exposure and HLA in healthy donors. PCR amplification relied on 60 Vbeta primers (plus 13 Jbeta primers). Assay used: immunoSEQ multiplex PCR; TCRdb lists only in-frame clones, some missing. The table includes roughly 130,000 clones, roughly 80% detected once. The specimen sequenced was PBMCs. Receptors were obtained from a boy younger than 18 in good health and CMV-seronegative.

V usage is TRBV7-6 and J usage is TRBJ2-3; D not certain. Germline loops: CDR1 SGHVS, CDR2 FNYEAQ. This CDR3 spans 11 amino acids. Trimming stripped 2 bases from V and 6 bases from J, with 3 bases between. The CDR3 region has the DNA TGTGCCAGCAGCTTACTGGATACGCAGTATTTT. Translated, it gives CASSLLDTQYF.

The CDR3 nucleotides read TGTGCCAGCAGCTCCTGGGGGGGGTACACTGAAGCTTTCTTT. Translating it yields CASSSWGGYTEAFF. The J gene is TRBJ1-1, the V gene TRBV5-5; tentatively, D is TRBD1 (5 bases). The CDR3 covers 14 residues. The V and J ends lost 3 bases and 3 bases respectively, with 12 bases between them. CDR1 SGHKS and CDR2 YYEKEE come from the germline V gene (reference sequence).

This clone was observed a few times. CDR3 DNA sequence: TGTGCCAGCAGCCTGGACAGGGGCAATCGCAATGAGCAGTTCTTC. Translation: CASSLDRGNRNEQFF. The V call is TRBV5-6, the J call TRBJ2-1, with 9 bases matching TRBD1. This CDR3 has 15 residues. CDR1 SGHDT and CDR2 YYEEEE come from the germline V gene. The V segment lost 4 bases and the J segment 6 bases; nucleotides outside the gene matches: 8.

The chain has TRBV19 and TRBJ1-5; D not resolved. V was clipped by 8 bases and J by 1 base, with 12 bases between them. The germline CDR1 and CDR2 sequences are LNHDA and SQIVND (reference sequence). There are 14 residues in the CDR3. The CDR3 sequence: CASWEAESNQPQHF. In DNA, the CDR3 is TGTGCCAGTTGGGAGGCGGAGAGCAATCAGCCCCAGCATTTT.

As to this clone: The junction departs from germline at one end; a sequencing error may be responsible. The chain employs TRBV25-1 and TRBJ1-6; tentatively, D is TRBD1 (5 bases). This CDR3 comprises 13 residues. CDR1 and CDR2 (germline): MGHDK, SYGVNS. This CDR3 is CASRESGNSPLHF. The CDR3 coding sequence is TGTGCCAGCAGGGAATCAGGGAATTCACCCCTCCACTTT.

The gene calls are TRBV25-1 and TRBJ2-1; TRBD2 matches at 15 bases. The CDR3 contains 14 residues. Trimming took 5 bases from V and 10 from J; bases not matched to a gene: 3. CDR1 and CDR2 (germline): MGHDK, SYGVNS. The CDR3 DNA is TGTGCCAGCAGTCCGGGACTAGCGGGAGGAGAGCAGTTCTTC. Translated, it gives CASSPGLAGGEQFF.

This clone was detected only once. This chain connects TRBV5-4 to TRBJ2-1; D possibly corresponds to TRBD2 (6 bases). This CDR3 region has 13 residues. V lost 4 bases, J lost 9 bases, and 14 bases lay in between. The germline V gene has CDR1 SGHNT and CDR2 YYREEE (reference sequence). The CDR3 region is CASSLRRDGEQFF. CDR3 nucleotides: TGTGCCAGCAGCCTGAGGAGGGACGGTGAGCAGTTCTTC.

The chain recombines TRBV4-1 with TRBJ2-7; 8 bases align to TRBD2. Germline CDR1 and CDR2: MGHRA and YSYEKL. V dropped 4 bases and J dropped 2; count of bases not matched to a gene: 4. This CDR3 has 14 residues. For the CDR3, the DNA is TGCGCCAGCAGCCGGAGCGGGAGCCCCTACGAGCAGTACTTC. Residues: CASSRSGSPYEQYF.

This rearrangement joins TRBV1 to TRBJ2-3; the D call in the table, TRBD2, was not verified against the DNA. TRBV1 corresponds to a pseudogene. The CDR3 runs 13 residues. The CDR3: CTSSERTSGRGYF. In DNA form, the CDR3 reads TGCACCAGCAGCGAACGGACTAGCGGGAGGGGGTATTTT.

The chain joins TRBV5-1 to TRBJ2-7, with 11 bases fitting TRBD2. Germline V gives CDR1 SGHRS, CDR2 YFSETQ. Germline trimming cut 0 bases from V and 7 bases from J; bases unmatched to any gene: 9. The CDR3 is 16 residues long. CDR3 nucleotide sequence: TGCGCCAGCAGCTTGGAACTAGCGGGAGTATCGGGGGAGCAGTACTTC. It specifies CASSLELAGVSGEQYF. Full variable domain (remainder filled in from reference TRBV5-1 and TRBJ2-7): KAGVTQTPRYLIKTRGQQVTLSCSPISGHRSVSWYQQTPGQGLQFLFEYFSETQRNKGNFPGRFSGRQFSNSRSEMNVSTLELGDSALYLCASSLELAGVSGEQYFGPGTRLTVT.

The V and J genes are TRBV6-1 and TRBJ2-1, with 10 bases fitting TRBD2. Looked up from germline, CDR1 is MNHNS and CDR2 is SASEGT. With V trimmed by 10 bases and J by 7 bases, 13 bases remained unmatched. The CDR3 consists of 15 residues. The CDR3 region has the DNA TGTGCCATGCGGAGGCTAGCGGGAGAAATAAATGAGCAGTTCTTC. Its translation: CAMRRLAGEINEQFF.

This chain uses TRBV13 with TRBJ1-4; 8 bases are a match to TRBD1. J gave up 8 bases and V 4 bases, and 6 bases lay outside the gene matches. The CDR3 covers 14 residues. Germline V lookup: CDR1 PRHDT, CDR2 FYEKMQ (reference sequence). The CDR3 reads CASSYRTGREKLFF. In DNA form, the CDR3 reads TGTGCCAGCAGCTACCGGACAGGGAGGGAAAAACTGTTTTTT.

The chain employs TRBV7-2 and TRBJ2-1, with 10 bases aligning to TRBD2. After removal of 1 base from V and 8 bases from J, the junction contained 5 bases not matched to a gene. The germline gives CDR1 SGHTA, CDR2 FQGNSA. This CDR3 has 15 residues. In DNA form, the CDR3 reads TGTGCCAGCAGCTTAGGGGCTAGCGGGAGTGATGAGCAGTTCTTC. Its protein product is CASSLGASGSDEQFF.

For the CDR3, the DNA is TGTGCCAGCAGTGAAGGGGTGTCCTACAATGAGCAGTTCTTC. This encodes CASSEGVSYNEQFF. V and J are TRBV27 and TRBJ2-1; possible D gene TRBD1, 5 bases. CDR1 is MNHEY and CDR2 is SMNVEV in the germline V gene (reference sequence). The CDR3 has 14 residues. V was clipped by 5 bases and J by 1 base, with 9 bases between them.

The chain joins TRBV2 to TRBJ2-1, with a weak D call TRBD2 (6 bases). Between the trimmed V and J ends, which lost 1 base and 4 bases, there was a span of 11 bases. This CDR3 region has 15 residues. Germline V gives CDR1 SNHLY, CDR2 FYNNEI. In nucleotides, the CDR3 is TGTGCCAGCAGTGAAGGGCTAGCGCTTTACAATGAGCAGTTCTTC. Amino acids: CASSEGLALYNEQFF.

V and J are TRBV6-6 and TRBJ2-7, with 9 bases lining up with TRBD1. This CDR3 comprises 14 residues. V lost 4 bases and J lost 2; bases outside the gene matches: 3. CDR1 and CDR2 from the germline V gene are MNHNY and SVGAGI (reference sequence). The CDR3 nucleotides are TGTGCCAGCAGTTGGGGACAGGGTACCTACGAGCAGTACTTC. Translated: CASSWGQGTYEQYF.

The DNA for the CDR3 is TGTGCCATCAGTGAGGTCCAGGGGGAGACCGGGGAGCTGTTTTTT. Protein sequence: CAISEVQGETGELFF. V and J are TRBV10-3 and TRBJ2-2, with 7 bases that match TRBD1. Trimming removed 2 bases from V and 5 bases from J; junction bases left unmatched: 5. CDR3 length: 15 residues. In germline, CDR1 is ENHRY, CDR2 SYGVKD.

V gene TRBV5-1 combines with J gene TRBJ1-1; 10 nucleotides align to TRBD1. This CDR3 is 17 amino acids long. The J segment lost 1 base and the V segment lost 7 bases, leaving 13 bases of the junction unmatched. Germline CDR1 SGHRS, CDR2 YFSETQ. The chain's CDR3 is CASQTTTGGVGNTEAFF. In DNA form, the CDR3 reads TGCGCCAGCCAAACTACGACAGGGGGCGTAGGGAACACTGAAGCTTTCTTT.

This chain joins TRBV5-1 and TRBJ2-2, with 7 bases matching TRBD2. The germline gives CDR1 SGHRS, CDR2 YFSETQ. This CDR3 has 15 amino acids. The trim removed 4 bases at V and 0 bases at J, leaving 3 bases unmatched. Written as DNA, the CDR3 is TGCGCCAGCAGCACTGGGACTACGAACACCGGGGAGCTGTTTTTT. It codes for CASSTGTTNTGELFF.

This clone was recorded only once. The chain has TRBV27 and TRBJ1-1; TRBD1 is a possible D gene (6 bases). CDR1 and CDR2 from the germline V gene are MNHEY and SMNVEV (reference sequence). V was trimmed by 6 bases and J by 1 base, leaving 6 bases between them. The CDR3 totals 12 residues. CDR3 sequence: CASRGGNTEAFF. CDR3 nucleotide sequence: TGTGCCAGCAGAGGGGGGAACACTGAAGCTTTCTTT.

The chain couples TRBV7-9 to TRBJ1-1; a possible D gene is TRBD1 (6 bases). This CDR3 region has 13 residues. Per the germline V gene, CDR1 is SEHNR and CDR2 is FQNEAQ (reference sequence). Between the trimmed V and J ends, which lost 4 bases and 4 bases, there was a span of 10 bases. The CDR3 DNA reads as TGTGCCAGCAGCTCCGGACAGTCCACTGAAGCTTTCTTT. Translated: CASSSGQSTEAFF.

V and J are TRBV9 and TRBJ1-1; D perhaps matches TRBD1 (6 bases). The CDR3 is made up of 17 amino acids. The germline gives CDR1 SGDLS, CDR2 YYNGEE. The V end was cut by 2 bases, the J end by 1 base, with 18 bases between. The CDR3 region is CASSVGPTGGKNTEAFF. The CDR3 DNA sequence: TGTGCCAGCAGCGTCGGACCTACTGGGGGCAAGAACACTGAAGCTTTCTTT.

The rearrangement uses TRBV25-1 and TRBJ1-3; D gene unclear. Trimming cost V 2 bases and J 0 bases, with 11 bases left between them. Per the germline V gene, CDR1 is MGHDK and CDR2 is SYGVNS. This CDR3 has 16 amino acids. The CDR3 loop is CASSESSGSSGNTIYF. Written as DNA, the CDR3 is TGTGCCAGCAGTGAAAGCTCAGGAAGCTCTGGAAACACCATATATTTT.

The V call is TRBV7-2, the J call TRBJ2-1; 11 bases map to TRBD1. The V gene's germline CDR1 is SGHTA and CDR2 FQGNSA. V was pared by 5 bases and J by 7 bases, with 7 bases of the junction left unmatched. The CDR3 runs to 15 residues. CDR3 protein: CASSPGQGATNEQFF. For the CDR3, the DNA is TGTGCCAGCAGCCCTGGACAGGGGGCTACAAATGAGCAGTTCTTC. The complete variable domain, with remaining parts taken from reference TRBV7-2 and TRBJ2-1, reads GAGVSQSPSNKVTEKGKDVELRCDPISGHTALYWYRQSLGQGLEFLIYFQGNSAPDKSGLPSDRFSAERTGGSVSTLTIQRTQQEDSAVYLCASSPGQGATNEQFFGPGTRLTVL.

CDR3 protein: CASSYNTGSRTQYF. CDR3 coding DNA: TGTGCCAGCAGTTATAACACAGGGTCAAGGACCCAGTACTTC. The chain carries TRBV6-1 and TRBJ2-5, with a possible D match to TRBD1 (6 bases). The CDR3 consists of 14 residues. Germline assignment: CDR1 MNHNS and CDR2 SASEGT. Trimming took off 5 bases at V and 7 bases at J, with 17 bases between the two ends.

This clone was counted a few times. The chain employs TRBV7-9 and TRBJ1-1; D unclear. CDR3 length: 15 amino acids. V was cut by 5 bases and J by 4 bases, with 17 bases left in between. Germline V gene data show CDR1 as SEHNR and CDR2 as FQNEAQ (reference sequence). The CDR3 sequence is CASSEPRQGSTEAFF. DNA for the CDR3: TGTGCCAGCAGCGAACCCAGACAAGGGAGCACTGAAGCTTTCTTT. Filled out from reference TRBV7-9 and TRBJ1-1, the complete variable domain reads DTGVSQNPRHKITKRGQNVTFRCDPISEHNRLYWYRQTLGQGPEFLTYFQNEAQLEKSRLLSDRFSAERPKGSFSTLEIQRTEQGDSAMYLCASSEPRQGSTEAFFGQGTRLTVV.

The genes are TRBV19 and TRBJ1-2; 7 nucleotides agree with TRBD1. Trimming took 3 bases from V and 4 from J; bases not matched to a gene: 14. Germline V gene data show CDR1 as LNHDA and CDR2 as SQIVND (reference sequence). The CDR3 has 17 amino acids. CDR3 region: CASSMTGWEDLGYGYTF. DNA of the CDR3: TGTGCCAGTAGTATGACAGGGTGGGAAGACCTCGGCTATGGCTACACCTTC.